A single sample gave rise to the 5 T cell receptor beta chains below, sequenced in a study of T cell responses to AZD1222 COVID-19 vaccine. Profiled with immunoSEQ multiplex PCR; TCRdb holds only in-frame clones, not every one. Among about 110,000 clones, around nine tenths were seen once, and the ten largest hold approximately 2.7%. The sample here was peripheral blood, taken 28 days after the second AZD1222 dose. These receptor sequences come from an adult who received the AZD1222 COVID-19 vaccine.

This chain uses TRBV11-2 with TRBJ1-5; 10 bases align to TRBD1. The V and J ends lost 3 bases and 6 bases, in that order; junction bases with no gene match: 5. Germline V lookup: CDR1 SGHAT, CDR2 FQNNGV. CDR3 length: 15 residues. As DNA, the CDR3 is TGTGCCAGCAGCTTTGGGACAGGGGTCGTTCAGCCCCAGCATTTT. Translating it yields CASSFGTGVVQPQHF.

The rearrangement links TRBV19 to TRBJ2-7, with 10 positions matching TRBD1. This CDR3 comprises 14 residues. CDR1 is LNHDA and CDR2 is SQIVND in the germline V gene (reference sequence). Trimming at V came to 5 bases and at J to 4 bases, leaving 5 bases not matched to a gene. CDR3 coding DNA: TGTGCCAGTAGTCCCGGGACAGGGGAATACGAGCAGTACTTC. It encodes CASSPGTGEYEQYF. Combining the CDR3 with reference TRBV19 and TRBJ2-7 gives the whole variable domain DGGITQSPKYLFRKEGQNVTLSCEQNLNHDAMYWYRQDPGQGLRLIYYSQIVNDFQKGDIAEGYSVSREKKESFPLTVTSAQKNPTAFYLCASSPGTGEYEQYFGPGTRLTVT.

The V gene is TRBV7-6, the J gene TRBJ2-1, with 7 positions matching TRBD2. Trimming took 5 bases from V and 0 from J; bases not matched to a gene: 7. Germline V gene data show CDR1 as SGHVS and CDR2 as FNYEAQ. This CDR3 comprises 16 residues. The CDR3 is CASSPSGGSSYNEQFF. Written as DNA, the CDR3 is TGTGCCAGCAGCCCCTCGGGAGGTAGCTCCTACAATGAGCAGTTCTTC.

The chain has TRBV4-1 and TRBJ2-2; D may match TRBD1 or TRBD2 (5 bases each). Germline lookup yields CDR1 MGHRA and CDR2 YSYEKL. CDR3 size: 14 residues. V lost 4 bases, J lost 9 bases, and 15 bases lay in between. The CDR3 sequence is CASSPGQSYRELFF. CDR3 nucleotide sequence: TGCGCCAGCAGCCCGGGGCAGAGTTACCGGGAGCTGTTTTTT.

This chain joins TRBV4-1 and TRBJ1-2; D may be TRBD1 (6 bases). Germline V gives CDR1 MGHRA, CDR2 YSYEKL. CDR3 size: 16 residues. Trimming pared 1 base from V and 4 bases from J, leaving 16 bases between. CDR3 in amino acids: CASSQVSGQQRYGYTF. The CDR3 coding sequence is TGCGCCAGCAGCCAAGTGTCGGGACAACAGCGCTATGGCTACACCTTC.